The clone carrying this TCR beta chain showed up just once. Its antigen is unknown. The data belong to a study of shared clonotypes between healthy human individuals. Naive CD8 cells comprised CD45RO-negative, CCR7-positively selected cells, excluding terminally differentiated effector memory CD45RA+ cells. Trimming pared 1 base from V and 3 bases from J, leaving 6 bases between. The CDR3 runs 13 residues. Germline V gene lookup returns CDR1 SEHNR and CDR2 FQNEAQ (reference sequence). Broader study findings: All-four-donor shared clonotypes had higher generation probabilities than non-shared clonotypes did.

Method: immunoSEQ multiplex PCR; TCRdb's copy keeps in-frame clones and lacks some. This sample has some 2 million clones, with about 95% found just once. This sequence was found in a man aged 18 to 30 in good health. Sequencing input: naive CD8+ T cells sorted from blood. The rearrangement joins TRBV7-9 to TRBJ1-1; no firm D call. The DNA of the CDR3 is TGTGCCAGCAGCTTAGACCACGACACTGAAGCTTTCTTT. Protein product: CASSLDHDTEAFF.